The next 20 T cell receptor beta chains were all read from a single sample in a study of cytotoxic CD8 clonotypes in ibrutinib-treated CLL. Sequencing used immunoSEQ multiplex PCR; TCRdb keeps in-frame clones, though not all of them. The table has roughly 160,000 clones, roughly 80% seen once. The source material was PBMCs, sampled after 24 months of ibrutinib treatment. The receptors come from a human donor with chronic lymphocytic leukemia.

The chain links TRBV30 to TRBJ2-3; TRBD2 matches at 14 bases. Germline V lookup: CDR1 GTSNPN, CDR2 SVGIG (reference sequence). This CDR3 has 14 amino acids. V lost 2 bases to trimming and J lost 8 bases; unmatched junction nucleotides: 3. For the CDR3, the DNA is TGTGCCTGGAGTAAGACTAGCGGGAGGGGTACGCAGTATTTT. Translation: CAWSKTSGRGTQYF.

The chain combines TRBV28 with TRBJ2-1, with 8 bases identical to TRBD2. After removal of 2 bases from V and 15 bases from J, the junction contained 6 bases not matched to a gene. CDR3 size: 12 residues. From germline, CDR1 is MDHEN and CDR2 SYDVKM. CDR3 amino acids: CASSLPPGGSFF. The CDR3, as DNA: TGTGCCAGCAGTTTACCCCCGGGGGGGTCGTTCTTC.

The chain combines TRBV5-1 with TRBJ1-2; 9 bases map to TRBD1. The CDR3 covers 15 residues. Unmatched junction bases numbered 6, after V lost 4 bases and J lost 2 bases. Germline assignment: CDR1 SGHRS and CDR2 YFSETQ. The CDR3 DNA reads as TGCGCCAGCAGCCGGACAGGGGCCCTAAACTATGGCTACACCTTC. Translated: CASSRTGALNYGYTF. The entire variable domain, with the rest obtained from reference TRBV5-1 and TRBJ1-2, is as follows: KAGVTQTPRYLIKTRGQQVTLSCSPISGHRSVSWYQQTPGQGLQFLFEYFSETQRNKGNFPGRFSGRQFSNSRSEMNVSTLELGDSALYLCASSRTGALNYGYTFGSGTRLTVV.

This clone appeared a few times. This chain links TRBV11-2 with TRBJ1-1; 7 bases are a match to TRBD1. The germline V gene encodes CDR1 SGHAT and CDR2 FQNNGV. There are 15 residues in the CDR3. The ends lost 3 bases at V and 1 base at J; junction bases unmatched: 5. The CDR3 loop is CASSFWGQPNTEAFF. CDR3 nucleotide sequence: TGTGCCAGCAGCTTTTGGGGACAGCCGAACACTGAAGCTTTCTTT.

The CDR3, as DNA: TGTGCCAGCAGCTCCCGACGGAGGAGCGACGAGCAGTACTTC. As protein: CASSSRRRSDEQYF. This chain links TRBV7-2 with TRBJ2-7; tentatively, D is TRBD2 (5 bases). This CDR3 region has 14 residues. The V end lost 4 bases, the J end lost 5 bases, and 15 bases lay between the germline ends. Germline V gives CDR1 SGHTA, CDR2 FQGNSA.

The chain uses TRBV30 and TRBJ2-2; 8 nucleotides align to TRBD1. V lost 4 bases to trimming and J lost 3 bases; unmatched junction nucleotides: 4. Germline CDR1 is GTSNPN and CDR2 is SVGIG (reference sequence). This CDR3 spans 14 amino acids. CDR3 nucleotides: TGTGCCTGGAACCAGGGGGCTGACACCGGGGAGCTGTTTTTT. Translation gives CAWNQGADTGELFF.

In this sample, this clone turned up many times. The chain combines TRBV27 with TRBJ1-2, with a weak D call TRBD1 (6 bases). The CDR3 has 14 amino acids. Trimming removed 3 bases from V and 4 bases from J, with 12 bases in between. Germline CDR1 MNHEY, CDR2 SMNVEV (reference sequence). The DNA of the CDR3 is TGTGCCAGCAGTTTTAGTTCGGGGGCCTATGGCTACACCTTC. Translation: CASSFSSGAYGYTF.

For the CDR3, the DNA is TGTGCCAGCAGTGAAGGGCAGGGGGGGCTGACTGAAGCTTTCTTT. Translating it yields CASSEGQGGLTEAFF. The V and J genes are TRBV6-4 and TRBJ1-1; 7 bases line up with TRBD1. Germline loops: CDR1 MRHNA, CDR2 SNTAGT. Trimming cost V 3 bases and J 5 bases; bases outside gene matches: 9. This CDR3 comprises 15 residues.

The chain links TRBV7-9 to TRBJ2-1, with 8 bases aligning to TRBD1. The V segment lost 3 bases and the J segment 8 bases; nucleotides outside the gene matches: 9. Germline lookup yields CDR1 SEHNR and CDR2 FQNEAQ (reference sequence). CDR3 length: 15 residues. The CDR3 loop reads CASSFFRTGIDEQFF. CDR3 coding DNA: TGTGCCAGCAGCTTCTTCCGGACAGGGATCGATGAGCAGTTCTTC.

This chain uses TRBV6-6 with TRBJ1-1; perhaps TRBD1 as D (6 bases). Germline V gene lookup returns CDR1 MNHNY and CDR2 SVGAGI (reference sequence). The CDR3 covers 16 residues. Trimming shortened V by 0 bases and J by 5 bases, and 16 bases separated the two germline ends. As DNA, the CDR3 is TGTGCCAGCAGTTACTCGAGTTTCCTAGGACAGACTGAAGCTTTCTTT. It codes for CASSYSSFLGQTEAFF.

The chain couples TRBV19 to TRBJ1-2, with 8 bases matching TRBD1. The junction had 11 bases not matched to a gene; V was cut back by 1 base and J by 7 bases. Germline V gene sequence: CDR1 LNHDA, CDR2 SQIVND (reference sequence). The CDR3 has 16 amino acids. The CDR3 DNA sequence: TGTGCCAGTAGTATAGTTGGCCAGGGGGCGAGGTCTGGCTACACCTTC. It specifies CASSIVGQGARSGYTF. The complete variable domain, with remaining parts taken from reference TRBV19 and TRBJ1-2, reads DGGITQSPKYLFRKEGQNVTLSCEQNLNHDAMYWYRQDPGQGLRLIYYSQIVNDFQKGDIAEGYSVSREKKESFPLTVTSAQKNPTAFYLCASSIVGQGARSGYTFGSGTRLTVV.

A few counts support this clone. The sample carries other DNA sequences with the same CDR3. J is TRBJ1-2 and V is TRBV7-2; D not resolved. CDR3 length: 12 residues. Germline CDR1 SGHTA, CDR2 FQGNSA. Trimming removed 2 bases from V and 2 bases from J, with 3 bases in between. The DNA of the CDR3 is TGTGCCAGCAGCTTAACGAACTATGGCTACACCTTC. Residues: CASSLTNYGYTF.

The rearrangement joins TRBV5-1 to TRBJ2-2; D ambiguous. The germline V gene has CDR1 SGHRS and CDR2 YFSETQ. V gave up 7 bases and J gave up 6 bases, with 7 bases separating them. This CDR3 contains 11 residues. CDR3: CASLPAGELFF. The CDR3 coding sequence is TGCGCCAGCCTCCCCGCCGGGGAGCTGTTTTTT.

J is TRBJ2-4 and V is TRBV7-2; 16 bases are a match to TRBD2. The V gene end was trimmed by 5 bases and the J gene end by 4 bases; junction bases not matched to a gene: 5. Germline V gene lookup returns CDR1 SGHTA and CDR2 FQGNSA. This CDR3 comprises 17 residues. The CDR3 bases are TGTGCCAGCAGCACGGGACTAGCGGGAGGGGGTAAAAACATTCAGTACTTC. Translating it yields CASSTGLAGGGKNIQYF.

This chain uses TRBV4-2 with TRBJ2-4, with no clear D. Trimming cost V 2 bases and J 4 bases, with 12 bases left between them. The CDR3 sequence is 15 residues long. Germline CDR1 reads LGHNA; CDR2 reads YNFKEQ. The CDR3 DNA is TGTGCCAGCAGCCAATTTCGAGACCCTAAAAACATTCAGTACTTC. It is translated as CASSQFRDPKNIQYF.

The CDR3 region is CASSQTVLHEQFF. The CDR3 coding sequence is TGTGCCAGCTCCCAGACTGTTCTCCATGAGCAGTTCTTC. The genes are TRBV7-2 and TRBJ2-1; D ambiguous. The CDR3 runs 13 residues. The germline CDR1 and CDR2 sequences are SGHTA and FQGNSA. Trimming took off 8 bases at V and 8 bases at J, with 16 bases between the two ends. Full variable domain (missing parts from reference TRBV7-2 and TRBJ2-1): GAGVSQSPSNKVTEKGKDVELRCDPISGHTALYWYRQSLGQGLEFLIYFQGNSAPDKSGLPSDRFSAERTGGSVSTLTIQRTQQEDSAVYLCASSQTVLHEQFFGPGTRLTVL.

This chain connects TRBV18 to TRBJ1-5; D ambiguous. The CDR3 totals 14 residues. Germline V gene data show CDR1 as KGHSH and CDR2 as LQKENI. Trimming removed 6 bases from V and 0 bases from J, with 9 bases in between. CDR3 nucleotide sequence: TGTGCCAGCTCCCAACAGAATAGCAATCAGCCCCAGCATTTT. It translates to CASSQQNSNQPQHF.

The J gene is TRBJ2-7, the V gene TRBV11-2; D is tentatively TRBD1 or TRBD2 (5 bases each). This CDR3 spans 17 amino acids. Germline CDR1 SGHAT, CDR2 FQNNGV. V lost 4 bases, J lost 3 bases, and 22 bases lay in between. The CDR3 DNA is TGTGCCAGCAGCTACGTCCGGGACCCTACCTTAAACTACGAGCAGTACTTC. Protein sequence: CASSYVRDPTLNYEQYF.

The chain has TRBV5-1 and TRBJ2-6, with D perhaps matching TRBD1 or TRBD2 (6 bases each). With 2 bases removed from V and 0 bases from J, the gap between germline ends came to 9 bases. The CDR3 has 16 amino acids. Germline lookup yields CDR1 SGHRS and CDR2 YFSETQ. This chain's CDR3 is CASSFGGSSGANVLTF. The CDR3, as DNA: TGCGCCAGCAGCTTCGGGGGCAGCTCTGGGGCCAACGTCCTGACTTTC.

The V and J genes are TRBV30 and TRBJ1-1; 9 bases line up with TRBD1. This CDR3 has 13 residues. Looked up from germline, CDR1 is GTSNPN and CDR2 is SVGIG (reference sequence). The junction had 6 bases not matched to a gene; V was cut back by 8 bases and J by 2 bases. The DNA of the CDR3 is TGTGCCGTCCCGGGACAGGGAAACACTGAAGCTTTCTTT. This encodes CAVPGQGNTEAFF.